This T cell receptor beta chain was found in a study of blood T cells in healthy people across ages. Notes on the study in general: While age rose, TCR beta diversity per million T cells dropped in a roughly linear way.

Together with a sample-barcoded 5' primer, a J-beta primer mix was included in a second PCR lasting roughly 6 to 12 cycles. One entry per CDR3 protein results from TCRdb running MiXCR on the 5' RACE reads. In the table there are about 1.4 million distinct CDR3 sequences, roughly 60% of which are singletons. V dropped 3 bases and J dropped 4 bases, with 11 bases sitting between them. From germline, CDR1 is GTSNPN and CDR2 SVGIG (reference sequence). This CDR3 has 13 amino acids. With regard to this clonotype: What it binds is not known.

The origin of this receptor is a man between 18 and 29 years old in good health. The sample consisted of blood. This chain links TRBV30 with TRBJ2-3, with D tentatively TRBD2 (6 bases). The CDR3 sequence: CAWSGGAPDTQYF. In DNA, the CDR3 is TGTGCCTGGAGCGGAGGGGCTCCAGATACGCAGTATTTT.